A selection of T cell receptor beta chains follows, all from one sample in a study of radiotherapy plus CTLA-4 blockade in lung cancer. Some clones are missing from TCRdb's copy, which holds only in-frame ones; the method was immunoSEQ multiplex PCR. The table lists about 110,000 clones, over 65% of them singletons. Source: peripheral blood, taken from a patient treated with radiotherapy plus ipilimumab. The source of these receptors is a human donor with non-small cell lung cancer that progressed on radiotherapy plus ipilimumab. Some clones in this sample may be carry-over from other donors' samples. The CDR3 runs from the conserved cysteine through the conserved F or W. A D gene is named only where the DNA matches it firmly. Clone size is shown for a subset of rows, as once, few, many or a class of expanded clone.

abundance,d_gene,j_gene,v_gene,CDR3aa,CDR3nt
NA,TRBD1,TRBJ2-5,TRBV5-6,CASSSYTGEETQYF,TGTGCCAGCAGCTCCTACACAGGGGAAGAGACCCAGTACTTC
NA,NA,TRBJ1-1,TRBV6-1,CASRLQTEAFF,TGTGCCAGCAGATTACAGACTGAAGCTTTCTTT
NA,NA,TRBJ2-3,TRBV6-6,CASSRDGWGTDTQYF,TGTGCCAGCAGTCGGGACGGCTGGGGCACAGATACGCAGTATTTT
NA,NA,TRBJ2-7,TRBV2,CASRGDGYEQYF,TGTGCCAGCAGGGGGGACGGCTACGAGCAGTACTTC
NA,NA,TRBJ1-2,TRBV21-1,CASSSRSTGGEGYTF,TGTGCCAGCAGCTCGCGATCGACAGGGGGCGAGGGCTACACCTTC
few,TRBD2,TRBJ2-5,TRBV11-3,CASSIGLAGEETQYF,TGTGCCAGCAGCATAGGACTAGCGGGGGAAGAGACCCAGTACTTC
NA,NA,TRBJ2-3,TRBV5-4,CASSLNTDTQYF,TGTGCCAGCAGCTTAAACACAGATACGCAGTATTTT
NA,TRBD1,TRBJ2-7,TRBV7-2,CASSPRDRTYEQYF,TGTGCCAGCAGCCCCCGGGACAGGACTTACGAGCAGTACTTC
NA,NA,TRBJ2-7,TRBV19,CASSADWHYEQYF,TGTGCCAGTAGTGCCGACTGGCACTACGAGCAGTACTTC
NA,TRBD2,TRBJ2-5,TRBV5-1,CASRSLPGGQETQYF,TGCGCCAGCAGATCTCTCCCGGGGGGGCAAGAGACCCAGTACTTC
NA,TRBD2,TRBJ2-1,TRBV5-6,CASLWRGGGIYNEQFF,TGTGCCAGCCTCTGGAGGGGCGGGGGGATTTACAATGAGCAGTTCTTC
once,NA,TRBJ1-1,TRBV29-1,CSVEDRGHPNTEAFF,TGCAGCGTTGAAGATCGTGGACACCCGAACACTGAAGCTTTCTTT
NA,TRBD2,TRBJ2-5,TRBV2,CASRALAGATHIETQYF,TGTGCCAGCAGAGCACTAGCGGGGGCTACCCATATTGAGACCCAGTACTTC
NA,TRBD2,TRBJ2-5,TRBV7-8,CASSGGSRGGRETQYF,TGTGCCAGCAGCGGAGGTAGTCGGGGGGGCCGGGAGACCCAGTACTTC
NA,NA,TRBJ2-3,TRBV30,CAWSLVGTDTQYF,TGTGCCTGGAGTCTGGTTGGCACAGATACGCAGTATTTT
NA,NA,TRBJ2-5,TRBV29-1,CSASRTFRQETQYF,TGCAGTGCATCCCGGACTTTCCGACAAGAGACCCAGTACTTC
NA,NA,TRBJ2-7,TRBV7-3,CASSLNREYEQYF,TGTGCCAGCAGCTTAAACAGAGAGTACGAGCAGTACTTC
NA,NA,TRBJ2-3,TRBV7-3,CASSGNGGVDTQYF,TGTGCCAGCAGCGGGAATGGTGGAGTAGATACGCAGTATTTT
NA,NA,TRBJ2-5,TRBV18,CASSLQEEETQYF,TGTGCCAGCTCATTACAGGAGGAAGAGACCCAGTACTTC
few,NA,TRBJ1-1,TRBV19,CASSTLYTEAFF,TGTGCCAGTAGTACTCTGTATACTGAAGCTTTCTTT
NA,NA,TRBJ2-1,TRBV18,CASSPSSVSTTIF,TGTGCCAGCTCACCCTCGAGCGTTAGCACCACGATCTTC
NA,NA,TRBJ2-5,TRBV6-1,CASMLRTLPRETQYF,TGTGCCAGCATGCTCAGGACACTACCTCGAGAGACCCAGTACTTC
NA,NA,TRBJ2-7,TRBV15,CATSSLYEQYF,TGTGCCACCAGCAGCCTCTACGAGCAGTACTTC
NA,NA,TRBJ1-2,TRBV6-5,CASSYSNRYGYTF,TGTGCCAGCAGTTACTCGAATAGATATGGCTACACCTTC
NA,NA,TRBJ1-1,TRBV4-3,CASSHIGEITEAFF,TGCGCCAGCAGCCACATCGGGGAGATCACTGAAGCTTTCTTT
NA,TRBD2,TRBJ2-5,TRBV7-9,CASSLGAAGGGQETQYF,TGTGCCAGCAGCTTAGGGGCCGCGGGCGGGGGACAAGAGACCCAGTACTTC
NA,TRBD1,TRBJ2-7,TRBV11-2,CASSLQQGNEQYF,TGTGCCAGCAGCCTACAACAGGGGAACGAGCAGTACTTC
NA,NA,TRBJ1-1,TRBV27,CASSFSLHSGQNTEAFF,TGTGCCAGCAGTTTCAGTTTACATTCGGGCCAGAACACTGAAGCTTTCTTT
NA,TRBD2,TRBJ2-7,TRBV7-2,CASSFKASGVPSYEQYF,TGTGCCAGCAGCTTCAAGGCTAGCGGGGTACCCTCCTACGAGCAGTACTTC
NA,TRBD1,TRBJ2-1,TRBV5-1,CASSAPGTGSHNEQFF,TGCGCCAGCAGCGCCCCCGGGACAGGGTCCCACAATGAGCAGTTCTTC
few,NA,TRBJ1-1,TRBV9,CASTKIRANTEAFF,TGTGCCAGCACCAAAATTAGGGCAAACACTGAAGCTTTCTTT
NA,NA,TRBJ1-1,TRBV4-3,CASSYRPGTGNTEAFF,TGCGCCAGCAGCTATCGTCCCGGGACTGGGAACACTGAAGCTTTCTTT
NA,NA,TRBJ1-5,TRBV18,CASSPTGGADSNQPQHF,TGTGCCAGCTCACCCACGGGGGGGGCAGATAGCAATCAGCCCCAGCATTTT
NA,NA,TRBJ1-2,TRBV7-9,CASSLTREYGYTF,TGTGCCAGCAGCTTAACCAGGGAATATGGCTACACCTTC
NA,TRBD1,TRBJ2-7,TRBV18,CATSRGTGRNEQYF,TGTGCCACTTCTCGCGGGACAGGGCGCAACGAGCAGTACTTC